Listed below are T cell receptor beta chains from one sample, sequenced in a study of control samples from healthy donors and cancer patients. The method was immunoSEQ multiplex PCR; TCRdb's version includes in-frame clones alone and lacks a portion of them. The sample has some 180,000 clones, and its top ten clones hold 2% to 2.5%. Input material: blood. These receptors all stem from a woman in her 30s in good health. CDR3s include the opening cysteine and the closing phenylalanine or tryptophan.

v_call | cdr3_length | cdr3_aa
TRBV19 | 13 | CASSIQGRTEAFF
TRBV10-1 | 15 | CASRDRGKSANEQFF
TRBV3-1/TRBV3-2 | 13 | CASSPGQGYEQYF
TRBV12-3/TRBV12-4 | 12 | CASREGTLEAFF
TRBV5-1 | 16 | CASSPREGGWAYEQYF
TRBV5-1 | 16 | CASSLVRGRVNTEAFF
TRBV28 | 14 | CASRQGGSNQPQHF
TRBV5-1 | 14 | CASSPLAVKETQYF
TRBV27 | 13 | CASSVSGANVLTF
TRBV28 | 13 | CASARGGNEKLFF
TRBV7-9 | 16 | CARSSVGGAAYNEQFF
TRBV7-3 | 16 | CASSPQGSVAKNIQYF
TRBV5-1 | 16 | CASSFGGGEVYNEQFF
TRBV7-6 | 18 | CASSLTARAYSGANVLTF
TRBV11-2 | 14 | CASSLFGNPYGYTF
TRBV7-9 | 15 | CASSPHGAGDQPQHF
TRBV11-2 | 17 | CASSLERGIGRGNRQFF
TRBV19 | 15 | CASSIARTQGNGYTF
TRBV28 | 14 | CASSLGPRNSPLHF
TRBV7-2 | 15 | CASSLGGRREETQYF
TRBV2 | 14 | CASSVEGGTGELFF
TRBV28 | 14 | CASSPGHLTGELFF
TRBV3-1/TRBV3-2 | 15 | CASSQERTTNTEAFF
TRBV7-2 | 16 | CASSSQMGGRGTEAFF
TRBV21-1 | 18 | CASSKERCGWEDNSPLHF
TRBV30 | 15 | CAWSAGGNSGNTIYF
TRBV19 | 15 | CASSIRQGGADTQYF
TRBV6-5 | 14 | CASSFTQRNQPQHF
TRBV5-1 | 15 | CASSLADVTGTEQYF
TRBV11-2 | 12 | CASSRGGTEAFF
TRBV5-5 | 14 | CASSAAQVRTEAFF
TRBV19 | 12 | CASSIGSTEAFF
TRBV6-1 | 14 | CASSELGTGGKQYF
TRBV5-3 | 17 | CARSLDRGSSGANVLTF
TRBV7-2 | 14 | CASSPGHTNEKLFF
TRBV28 | 12 | CASRWVTDGYTF
TRBV5-1 | 15 | CASSLGTMIYNEQFF
TRBV6-5 | 12 | CASSYLRGGYTF
TRBV6-1 | 17 | CASSGGQGLSTPRPLHF
TRBV19 | 12 | CASSVGNTEAFF
TRBV28 | 15 | CASSHGQGRSYEQYF
TRBV7-9 | 17 | CASSRPVLAGAQETQYF
TRBV18 | 13 | CASQAGGNQPQHF
TRBV19 | 15 | CASSMAGGSSYEQYF
TRBV11-2 | 16 | CASSSGLAGGKNIQYF
TRBV5-4 | 13 | CASSYPGTYGYTF
TRBV9 | 14 | CASARQVGRDTQYF
TRBV6-2/TRBV6-3 | 14 | CASSYRNPNTEAFF